The 26 T cell receptor beta chains reported below all come from one sample, sequenced in a study of beta chain features in type 1 diabetes. Whole-study results and caveats: Among all four CD4+ subsets, Type 1 diabetes patients had TCRB CDR3s that were moderately but significantly shorter.

For these receptors, no antigen is known. Expressed TCRB transcripts were sequenced, since all the RNA that had been isolated was reverse transcribed. The repertoire was sequenced with immunoSEQ multiplex PCR; TCRdb's copy has only in-frame clones and lacks some. The repertoire holds around 56,000 clones, with 40% to 65% as singletons. Sequenced material: Tregs from blood. Receptors originate from a woman in her forties with type 1 diabetes.

The V call is TRBV10-3, the J call TRBJ2-1; 10 bases line up with TRBD2. The V gene end was trimmed by 4 bases and the J gene end by 7 bases; junction bases not matched to a gene: 4. The V gene's germline CDR1 is ENHRY and CDR2 SYGVKD. This CDR3 has 14 residues. CDR3 sequence: CAISAQREGNEQFF. The CDR3 nucleotides read TGTGCCATCAGTGCGCAGCGGGAGGGAAATGAGCAGTTCTTC.

This clone came up a few times. V and J are TRBV28 and TRBJ1-4; D gene ambiguous. Trimming took 7 bases from V and 0 from J, leaving 3 bases between them. Germline CDR1 and CDR2: MDHEN and SYDVKM. The CDR3 loop spans 12 amino acids. This CDR3 is CASTATNEKLFF. The CDR3, as DNA: TGTGCCAGCACCGCAACTAATGAAAAACTGTTTTTT.

The V gene is TRBV7-2, the J gene TRBJ1-1, with 7 bases fitting TRBD1. CDR1 is SGHTA and CDR2 is FQGNSA in the germline V gene. J lost 4 bases, V lost 4 bases, and 6 bases had no gene match. The length of the CDR3 is 14 residues. The CDR3 DNA reads TGTGCCAGCAGCTCTATGACAGGGCCCACTGAAGCTTTCTTT. Its protein product is CASSSMTGPTEAFF.

The CDR3 loop reads CASSQSPGQGARGEAFF. In nucleotides, the CDR3 is TGTGCCAGCAGCCAATCTCCGGGACAGGGGGCTAGGGGTGAAGCTTTCTTT. The V gene is TRBV14, the J gene TRBJ1-1, with 12 bases fitting TRBD1. The CDR3 runs to 17 residues. J gave up 7 bases and V 2 bases, and 11 bases lay outside the gene matches. The V gene's germline CDR1 is SGHDN and CDR2 FVKESK.

In regard to this clone: Other nucleotide sequences from this sample produce the same CDR3. The V gene is TRBV5-4, the J gene TRBJ2-7; D is possibly TRBD1 (6 bases). This CDR3 is built from 14 residues. The germline V and J ends were trimmed by 1 base and 1 base, with 9 bases remaining between them. The V gene's germline CDR1 is SGHNT and CDR2 YYREEE (reference sequence). The CDR3 bases are TGTGCCAGCAGCTTGTCGACAGGATCCTACGAGCAGTACTTC. It yields the protein CASSLSTGSYEQYF. The complete variable domain, with remaining parts taken from reference TRBV5-4 and TRBJ2-7, reads ETGVTQSPTHLIKTRGQQVTLRCSSQSGHNTVSWYQQALGQGPQFIFQYYREEENGRGNFPPRFSGLQFPNYSSELNVNALELDDSALYLCASSLSTGSYEQYFGPGTRLTVT.

The chain joins TRBV7-2 to TRBJ1-5; D not resolved. Per germline, CDR1 SGHTA and CDR2 FQGNSA. With 7 bases removed from V and 4 bases from J, the gap between germline ends came to 17 bases. This CDR3 region has 15 residues. CDR3 sequence reads: CASNPSGLQNQPQHF. The DNA for the CDR3 is TGTGCCAGCAACCCCTCGGGTCTTCAGAATCAGCCCCAGCATTTT.

The rearrangement uses TRBV9 and TRBJ1-2, with unresolved D. The CDR3 covers 11 residues. Trimming left V 3 bases short and J 9 bases short, with 9 bases between. Germline lookup yields CDR1 SGDLS and CDR2 YYNGEE. The DNA for the CDR3 is TGTGCCAGCAGCGCGGAGTGGAGCTACACCTTC. Translating gives CASSAEWSYTF.

V usage is TRBV5-1 and J usage is TRBJ2-1; TRBD2 might be the D (6 bases). Germline V gene lookup returns CDR1 SGHRS and CDR2 YFSETQ. V gave up 4 bases and J gave up 7 bases, with 21 bases separating them. The CDR3 spans 16 residues. The CDR3 loop is CASSLLAVINYNEQFF. Here the CDR3 DNA reads TGCGCCAGCAGCCTCTTAGCGGTCATAAACTATAATGAGCAGTTCTTC.

The sample holds one count of this clone. This chain joins TRBV5-4 and TRBJ1-1; D might be TRBD1 (6 bases). Germline-derived CDR1 and CDR2 are SGHNT and YYREEE (reference sequence). The CDR3 is 14 amino acids. The V end lost 2 bases, the J end lost 7 bases, and 15 bases lay between the germline ends. The CDR3 here is CASSLRGGEGEAFF. The DNA of the CDR3 is TGTGCCAGCAGCTTAAGGGGGGGTGAGGGTGAAGCTTTCTTT. Based on the CDR3 plus reference TRBV5-4 and TRBJ1-1, the full variable domain is ETGVTQSPTHLIKTRGQQVTLRCSSQSGHNTVSWYQQALGQGPQFIFQYYREEENGRGNFPPRFSGLQFPNYSSELNVNALELDDSALYLCASSLRGGEGEAFFGQGTRLTVV.

This chain uses TRBV4-1 with TRBJ2-5; perhaps TRBD2 as D (5 bases). Germline V CDR1 and CDR2: MGHRA, YSYEKL. Trimming left V 2 bases short and J 7 bases short, with 17 bases between. CDR3 size: 15 residues. The CDR3 coding sequence is TGCGCCAGCAGCCAATCAATTGAGGCTAGCCTGACCCAGTACTTC. Its translation is CASSQSIEASLTQYF.

In its sample, this clone was seen a few times. J is TRBJ2-1 and V is TRBV28; tentatively, D is TRBD1 (5 bases). Germline CDR1 reads MDHEN; CDR2 reads SYDVKM. CDR3 length: 11 residues. Trimming cost V 3 bases and J 13 bases, with 10 bases left between them. The CDR3 DNA sequence: TGTGCCAGCAGTTTGTCAGGGTTTCAGTTCTTC. The encoded protein is CASSLSGFQFF.

With respect to this clone: The junction departs from germline at one end; a sequencing error may be responsible. V gene TRBV15 combines with J gene TRBJ1-2, with unresolved D. CDR1 is LNHNV, CDR2 YYDKDF, per germline (reference sequence). The CDR3 extends over 13 amino acids. The CDR3 is CAASRPRVFGYTF. The CDR3 DNA reads as TGTGCCGCCAGTAGACCGAGGGTTTTCGGCTACACCTTC.

V usage is TRBV5-1 and J usage is TRBJ2-3; TRBD1 is a possible D gene (6 bases). Germline V gives CDR1 SGHRS, CDR2 YFSETQ. CDR3 size: 15 residues. V was shortened by 5 bases and J by 2 bases, with 15 bases between the two germline ends. CDR3 loop: CASSSQGPPTDTQYF. The CDR3 DNA reads as TGCGCCAGCAGTTCTCAGGGGCCCCCCACAGATACGCAGTATTTT.

J is TRBJ1-2 and V is TRBV6-1; the match to TRBD1 covers 9 bases. Per the germline V gene, CDR1 is MNHNS and CDR2 is SASEGT. The junction had 4 bases not matched to a gene; V was cut back by 7 bases and J by 4 bases. The length of the CDR3 is 13 residues. CDR3 bases: TGTGCCAGCAATCCGGGACAGGGCTATGGCTACACCTTC. It codes for CASNPGQGYGYTF.

The CDR3 DNA sequence: TGTGCCAGCAGCGCTGGCGGGGGGGAGACCTACGAGCAGTACTTC. Its protein is CASSAGGGETYEQYF. V gene TRBV5-4 combines with J gene TRBJ2-7, with 9 bases aligning to TRBD2. Germline V CDR1 and CDR2: SGHNT, YYREEE (reference sequence). V shed 4 bases and J 2 bases; nucleotides not matched to a gene: 7. The CDR3 runs 15 residues.

This clone was seen a few times. The rearrangement joins TRBV4-2 to TRBJ1-1, with a possible D match to TRBD1 (6 bases). The CDR3 runs 13 residues. V lost 5 bases to trimming and J lost 10 bases, with 17 bases between them. Germline CDR1 is LGHNA and CDR2 is YNFKEQ. The CDR3 spells CASSKTGTRRAFF. Here the CDR3 DNA reads TGTGCCAGCAGCAAGACAGGCACACGGAGAGCTTTCTTT.

V is TRBV6-1 and J is TRBJ2-1; D unclear. V gave up 2 bases and J gave up 5 bases, with 10 bases separating them. CDR3 size: 14 residues. From germline, CDR1 is MNHNS and CDR2 SASEGT. The CDR3 bases are TGTGCCAGCAGTGAAATGTCCCCCAACAATGAGCAGTTCTTC. As protein: CASSEMSPNNEQFF.

The V and J genes are TRBV5-6 and TRBJ2-7; a weak D match, TRBD1 (6 bases). This CDR3 comprises 15 residues. Trimming stripped 0 bases from V and 4 bases from J, with 14 bases between. Germline CDR1 SGHDT, CDR2 YYEEEE. The CDR3 protein is CASSLVDRSGYEQYF. As DNA, the CDR3 is TGTGCCAGCAGCTTGGTGGACAGAAGTGGATACGAGCAGTACTTC.

This clone was observed a few times. The V and J genes are TRBV9 and TRBJ1-6; D ambiguous. V lost 1 base, J lost 6 bases, and 5 bases lay in between. The CDR3 is 13 amino acids. Germline CDR1 reads SGDLS; CDR2 reads YYNGEE. The CDR3 DNA follows: TGTGCCAGCAGCGTACAGGCTAATTCACCCCTCCACTTT. Translated, it gives CASSVQANSPLHF. The full variable domain, completed using reference TRBV9 and TRBJ1-6, is DSGVTQTPKHLITATGQRVTLRCSPRSGDLSVYWYQQSLDQGLQFLIQYYNGEERAKGNILERFSAQQFPDLHSELNLSSLELGDSALYFCASSVQANSPLHFGNGTRLTVT.

V gene TRBV7-9 combines with J gene TRBJ2-4, with TRBD1 matching 11 bases. The trim removed 0 bases at V and 9 bases at J, leaving 1 base unmatched. CDR3 size: 14 residues. CDR1 and CDR2 (germline): SEHNR, FQNEAQ (reference sequence). In DNA form, the CDR3 reads TGTGCCAGCAGCTTAGCGGGGACAGGGGGCATTCAGTACTTC. This codes for CASSLAGTGGIQYF.

The chain joins TRBV6-5 to TRBJ2-5; D remains ambiguous. The J call may be wrong; the DNA end is better matched by TRBJ2-7. This CDR3 contains 14 residues. The V gene's germline CDR1 is MNHEY and CDR2 SVGAGI. The CDR3: CASSSWAVSYEQYF. The CDR3 nucleotides are TGTGCCAGCAGTTCCTGGGCAGTTTCCTACGAGCAGTACTTC.

The V and J genes are TRBV5-1 and TRBJ1-1, with D possibly being TRBD1 (5 bases). The CDR3 spans 12 residues. Looked up from germline, CDR1 is SGHRS and CDR2 is YFSETQ. Deletions cut 1 base from V and 10 bases from J, with 11 bases between. The CDR3 sequence: CASSLMSGLAFF. In DNA form, the CDR3 reads TGCGCCAGCAGCTTGATGTCAGGGTTAGCTTTCTTT.

This clone was seen a few times. The chain links TRBV9 to TRBJ2-7; a possible D gene is TRBD1 (6 bases). Trimming cost V 0 bases and J 3 bases, with 13 bases left between them. The CDR3 length is 15 residues. Germline loops: CDR1 SGDLS, CDR2 YYNGEE. CDR3 in DNA: TGTGCCAGCAGCGTAGCGGCAGGGGCGAACTACGAGCAGTACTTC. It is translated as CASSVAAGANYEQYF.

The chain is built from TRBV5-4 and TRBJ2-7; 8 bases fit TRBD1. V gave up 1 base and J gave up 1 base; unmatched junction bases: 4. CDR1 is SGHNT and CDR2 is YYREEE in the germline V gene (reference sequence). The CDR3 covers 15 residues. The CDR3 is CASSLSGQGSYEQYF. The CDR3 coding sequence is TGTGCCAGCAGCTTGTCAGGACAGGGATCCTACGAGCAGTACTTC. The whole variable domain, remainder taken from reference TRBV5-4 and TRBJ2-7, is ETGVTQSPTHLIKTRGQQVTLRCSSQSGHNTVSWYQQALGQGPQFIFQYYREEENGRGNFPPRFSGLQFPNYSSELNVNALELDDSALYLCASSLSGQGSYEQYFGPGTRLTVT.

This clone was counted only a few times. V and J are TRBV27 and TRBJ1-1, with 8 bases identical to TRBD1. V dropped 4 bases and J dropped 5; count of bases not matched to a gene: 3. The CDR3 totals 13 residues. Germline loops: CDR1 MNHEY, CDR2 SMNVEV (reference sequence). CDR3: CASSYNRGTEAFF. CDR3 bases: TGTGCCAGCAGTTATAACAGGGGGACTGAAGCTTTCTTT.

This clone was recorded a few times. The gene calls are TRBV6-1 and TRBJ2-4, with D tentatively TRBD2 (6 bases). V was pared by 7 bases and J by 9 bases, with 19 bases between. CDR1 and CDR2 from the germline V gene are MNHNS and SASEGT. There are 14 residues in the CDR3. CDR3 DNA: TGTGCCAGCACCGGGGCCAAGGTGGGAGGCATTCAGTACTTC. This sequence encodes CASTGAKVGGIQYF.